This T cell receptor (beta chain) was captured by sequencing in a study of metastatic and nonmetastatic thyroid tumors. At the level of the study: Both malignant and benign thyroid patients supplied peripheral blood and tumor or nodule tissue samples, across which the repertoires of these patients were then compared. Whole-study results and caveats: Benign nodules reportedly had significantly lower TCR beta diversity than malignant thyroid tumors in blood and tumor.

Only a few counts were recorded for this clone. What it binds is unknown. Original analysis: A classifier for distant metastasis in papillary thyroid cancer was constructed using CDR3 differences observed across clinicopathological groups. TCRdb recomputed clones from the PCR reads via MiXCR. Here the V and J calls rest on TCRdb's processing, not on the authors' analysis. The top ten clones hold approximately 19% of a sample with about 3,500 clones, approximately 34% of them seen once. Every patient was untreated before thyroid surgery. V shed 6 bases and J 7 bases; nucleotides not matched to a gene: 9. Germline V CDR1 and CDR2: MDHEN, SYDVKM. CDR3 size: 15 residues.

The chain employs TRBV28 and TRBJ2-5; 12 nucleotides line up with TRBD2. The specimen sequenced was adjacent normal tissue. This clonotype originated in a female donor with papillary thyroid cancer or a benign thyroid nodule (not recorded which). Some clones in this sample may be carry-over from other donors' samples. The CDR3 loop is CASSILAGGVWTQYF. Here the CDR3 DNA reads TGTGCCAGCAGCATCCTAGCGGGGGGGGTGTGGACCCAGTACTTC.